This T cell receptor (beta chain) was identified during a study of shared clonotypes between healthy human individuals. With respect to this clone: Antigen: not known.

Germline V gives CDR1 MNHEY, CDR2 SMNVEV (reference sequence). The CDR3 runs 15 residues. Germline trimming cut 5 bases from V and 3 bases from J; bases unmatched to any gene: 7. TCRdb keeps only in-frame clones here, not all; method: immunoSEQ multiplex PCR. The sample lists a few million clones; 85% to 95% were seen once. Findings and caveats of the study: Against clonotypes common to all four donors, non-shared ones had lower generation probabilities. When naive CD4 clonotypes were compared across a handful of donors, around 5% were shared.

The sequence came from a man aged 18-30 years in good health. Some clones in this sample may be carry-over from other donors' samples. This chain links TRBV27 with TRBJ2-7; TRBD2 agrees at 10 bases. The specimen sequenced was naive CD4+ T cells from PBMCs. Subset noted: CD45RA+ positively selected. In DNA, the CDR3 is TGTGCCAGCAGTCCCATTAGCGGGAGGTACTACGAGCAGTACTTC. This gives the protein CASSPISGRYYEQYF.